This T cell receptor beta chain stems from a study of Graves' ophthalmopathy and Graves' hyperthyroidism. Study results and limitations: Predictions made by the model for ophthalmopathy progression reached roughly 64% sensitivity and almost 75% specificity. Cross-validated, the 13-signature model showed 87.88%/81.08% sensitivity/specificity, and 80%/75% in the test set.

After removal of 4 bases from V and 0 bases from J, the junction contained 6 bases not matched to a gene. The CDR3 contains 15 residues. The germline CDR1 and CDR2 sequences are SQVTM and ANQGSEA. RNA transcripts were the template, and TCR beta CDR3 regions were amplified from them. In the first round, RT-PCR was carried out with HTBI primers, and a multiplex PCR formed the second round. MiXCR, run by TCRdb on the multiplex PCR reads, gives a single entry per CDR3 protein. The data contain over a million distinct CDR3 sequences, about 40% of them seen just once; the ten biggest clones take up over 8.5%. With respect to this clonotype: Its matching antigen is unknown.

The chain uses TRBV29-1 and TRBJ1-3; 7 bases are shared with TRBD1. The origin of this receptor is an adult man with Graves' hyperthyroidism. Source material: peripheral blood or thyroid tissue (not recorded which). Here the CDR3 reads CSVGRDRNSGNTIYF. The DNA of the CDR3 is TGCAGCGTTGGAAGGGACAGAAACTCTGGAAACACCATATATTTT.